In its sample, the clone carrying this TCR beta chain was seen many times. Libraries of TCR beta came from iRepertoire HTBI primers plus Arm-PCR of CDR3 regions. Using its own MiXCR run on the multiplex PCR reads, TCRdb lists one record per CDR3 protein. Altogether 400,000 to 500,000 distinct CDR3 sequences are present, over 15% being singletons, with the ten largest covering about 23%. As for time point: newly diagnosed GD, antithyroid drugs for less than 3 months. The TCR library was made from RNA that had been extracted from PBMCs in TRIzol. These data originate in a study of regulatory T cells in long-lasting Graves disease. This sample also belongs to another study, concerning T cells in Graves' hyperthyroidism and ophthalmopathy. According to that study: Exclusion of a patient resulted from uncontrolled infection, other autoimmune disease, pregnancy or lactation. Peripheral blood also featured most of the thyroid clonotypes expanded above 0.001.

The sequence was collected from a woman younger than 35 with Graves disease. Source: peripheral blood mononuclear cells (PBMCs), taken at new diagnosis, from a patient treated with antithyroid drugs.

CDR3 in amino acids: CASSVDSNYGYTF. DNA of the CDR3: TGTGCCAGCAGTGTCGACAGTAACTATGGCTACACCTTC. V is TRBV9 and J is TRBJ1-2; a weak D match, TRBD1 (5 bases). The V gene lost 5 bases and the J gene lost 1 base, with 9 bases spanning the gap. The germline V gene encodes CDR1 SGDLS and CDR2 YYNGEE. The CDR3 extends over 13 amino acids.